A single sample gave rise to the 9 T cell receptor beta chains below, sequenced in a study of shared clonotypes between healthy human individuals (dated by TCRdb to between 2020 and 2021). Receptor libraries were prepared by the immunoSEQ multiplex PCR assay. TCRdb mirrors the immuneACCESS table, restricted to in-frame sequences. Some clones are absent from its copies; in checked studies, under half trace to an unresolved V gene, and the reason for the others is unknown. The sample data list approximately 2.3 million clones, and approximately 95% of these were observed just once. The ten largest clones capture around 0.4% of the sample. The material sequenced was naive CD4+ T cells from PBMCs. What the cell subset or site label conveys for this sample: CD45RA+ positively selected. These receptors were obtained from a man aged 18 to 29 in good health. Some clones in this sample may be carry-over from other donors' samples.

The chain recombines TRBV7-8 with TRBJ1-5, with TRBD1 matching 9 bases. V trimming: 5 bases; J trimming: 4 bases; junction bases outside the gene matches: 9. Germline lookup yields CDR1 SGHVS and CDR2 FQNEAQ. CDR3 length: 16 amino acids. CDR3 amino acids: CASSIWTGVLNQPQHF. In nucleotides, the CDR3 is TGTGCCAGCAGCATATGGACAGGGGTTTTGAATCAGCCCCAGCATTTT.

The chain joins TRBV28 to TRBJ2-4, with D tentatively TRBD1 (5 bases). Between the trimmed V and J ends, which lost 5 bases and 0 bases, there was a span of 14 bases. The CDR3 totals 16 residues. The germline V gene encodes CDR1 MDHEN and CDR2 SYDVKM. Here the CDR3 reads CASSPRTFSAKNIQYF. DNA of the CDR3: TGTGCCAGCAGTCCAAGGACATTTTCAGCCAAAAACATTCAGTACTTC.

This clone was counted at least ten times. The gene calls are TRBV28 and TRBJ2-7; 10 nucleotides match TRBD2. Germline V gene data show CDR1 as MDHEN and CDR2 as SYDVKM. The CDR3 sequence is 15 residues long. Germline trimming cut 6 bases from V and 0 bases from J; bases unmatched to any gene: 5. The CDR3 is CASRLSGRASYEQYF. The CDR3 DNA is TGTGCCAGCAGACTCAGCGGGAGGGCCTCCTACGAGCAGTACTTC.

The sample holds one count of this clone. In nucleotides, the CDR3 is TGCAGCGTTGAAGAGGGTGAAAAACTGTTTTTT. Encoded protein: CSVEEGEKLFF. The V and J genes are TRBV29-1 and TRBJ1-4; D is unresolved. V shed 0 bases and J shed 7 bases, with 3 bases lying between them. The CDR3 is 11 residues long. Germline V gene sequence: CDR1 SQVTM, CDR2 ANQGSEA.

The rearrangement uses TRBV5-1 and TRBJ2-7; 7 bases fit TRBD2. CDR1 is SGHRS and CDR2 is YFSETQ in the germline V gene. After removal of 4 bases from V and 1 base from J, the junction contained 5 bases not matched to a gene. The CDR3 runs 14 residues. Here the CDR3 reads CASSGSGGSYEQYF. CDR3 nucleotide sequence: TGCGCCAGCAGCGGGTCGGGGGGATCCTACGAGCAGTACTTC.

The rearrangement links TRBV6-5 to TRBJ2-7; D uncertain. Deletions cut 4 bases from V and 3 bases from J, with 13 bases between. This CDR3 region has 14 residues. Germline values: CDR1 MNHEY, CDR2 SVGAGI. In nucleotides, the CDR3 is TGTGCCAGCAGTTCCACGGTGTTGAACTACGAGCAGTACTTC. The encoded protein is CASSSTVLNYEQYF.

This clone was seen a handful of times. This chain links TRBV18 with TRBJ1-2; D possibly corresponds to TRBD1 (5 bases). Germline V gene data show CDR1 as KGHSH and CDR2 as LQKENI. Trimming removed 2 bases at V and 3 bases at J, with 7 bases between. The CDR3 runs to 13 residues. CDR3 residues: CASSPGDHYGYTF. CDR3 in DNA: TGTGCCAGCTCACCAGGGGACCACTATGGCTACACCTTC.

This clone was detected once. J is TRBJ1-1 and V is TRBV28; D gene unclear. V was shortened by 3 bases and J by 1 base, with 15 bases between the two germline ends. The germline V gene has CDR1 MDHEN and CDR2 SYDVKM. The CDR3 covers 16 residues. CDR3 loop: CASSFLRKTSNTEAFF. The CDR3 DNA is TGTGCCAGCAGTTTCCTCCGGAAGACCTCGAACACTGAAGCTTTCTTT.

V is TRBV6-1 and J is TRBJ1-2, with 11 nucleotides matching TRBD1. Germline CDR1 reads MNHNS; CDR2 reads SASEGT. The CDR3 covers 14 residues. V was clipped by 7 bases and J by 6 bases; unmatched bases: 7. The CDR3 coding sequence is TGTGCCAGCAACCCGGACAGGGGGCGAGATGGCTACACCTTC. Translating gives CASNPDRGRDGYTF.